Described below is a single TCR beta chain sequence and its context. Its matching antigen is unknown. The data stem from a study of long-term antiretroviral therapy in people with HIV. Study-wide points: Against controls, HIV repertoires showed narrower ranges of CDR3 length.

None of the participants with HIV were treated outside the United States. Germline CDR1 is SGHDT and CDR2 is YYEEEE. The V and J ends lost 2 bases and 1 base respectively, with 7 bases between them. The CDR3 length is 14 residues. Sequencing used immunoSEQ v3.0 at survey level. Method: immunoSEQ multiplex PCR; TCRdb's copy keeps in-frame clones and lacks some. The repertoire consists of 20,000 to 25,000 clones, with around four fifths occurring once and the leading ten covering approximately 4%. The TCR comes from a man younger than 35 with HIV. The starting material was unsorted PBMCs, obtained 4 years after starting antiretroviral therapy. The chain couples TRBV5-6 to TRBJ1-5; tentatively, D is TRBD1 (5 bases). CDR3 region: CASSFGGSNQPQHF. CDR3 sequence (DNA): TGTGCCAGCAGCTTTGGGGGAAGCAATCAGCCCCAGCATTTT.